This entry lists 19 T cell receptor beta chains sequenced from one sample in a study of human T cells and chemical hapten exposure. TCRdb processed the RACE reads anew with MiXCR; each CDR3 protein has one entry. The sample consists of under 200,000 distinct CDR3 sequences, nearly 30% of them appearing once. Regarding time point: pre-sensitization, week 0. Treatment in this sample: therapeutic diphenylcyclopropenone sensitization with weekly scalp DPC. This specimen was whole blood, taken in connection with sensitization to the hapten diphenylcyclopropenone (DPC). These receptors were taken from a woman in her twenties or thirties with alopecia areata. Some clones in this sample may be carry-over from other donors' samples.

Here the CDR3 DNA reads TGCAGTGCTGCAGGGTCCGGTAATTCACCCCTCCACTTT. As protein: CSAAGSGNSPLHF. The V call is TRBV20-1, the J call TRBJ1-6; TRBD1 is a possible D gene (5 bases). The V end was cut by 5 bases, the J end by 6 bases, with 11 bases between. The CDR3 covers 13 residues. The germline CDR1 and CDR2 sequences are DFQATT and SNEGSKA (reference sequence).

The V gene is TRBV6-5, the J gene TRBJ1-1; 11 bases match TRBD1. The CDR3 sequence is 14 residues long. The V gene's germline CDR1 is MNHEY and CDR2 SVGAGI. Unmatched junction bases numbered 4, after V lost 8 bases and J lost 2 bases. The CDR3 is CASHRTGGNTEAFF. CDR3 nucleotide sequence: TGTGCCAGCCACCGGACAGGGGGCAACACTGAAGCTTTCTTT.

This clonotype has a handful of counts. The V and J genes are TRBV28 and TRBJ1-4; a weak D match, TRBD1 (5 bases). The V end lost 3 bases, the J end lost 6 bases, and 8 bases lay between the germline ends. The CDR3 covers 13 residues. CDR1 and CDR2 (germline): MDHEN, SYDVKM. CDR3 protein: CASSFEGYEKLFF. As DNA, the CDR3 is TGTGCCAGCAGTTTTGAGGGGTATGAAAAACTGTTTTTT.

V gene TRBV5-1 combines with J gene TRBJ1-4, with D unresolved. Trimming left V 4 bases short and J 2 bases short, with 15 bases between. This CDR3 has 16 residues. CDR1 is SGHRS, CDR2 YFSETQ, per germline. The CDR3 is CASSPEGLETNEKLFF. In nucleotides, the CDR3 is TGCGCCAGCAGCCCGGAGGGTTTAGAGACTAATGAAAAACTGTTTTTT. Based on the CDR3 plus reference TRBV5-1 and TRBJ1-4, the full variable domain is KAGVTQTPRYLIKTRGQQVTLSCSPISGHRSVSWYQQTPGQGLQFLFEYFSETQRNKGNFPGRFSGRQFSNSRSEMNVSTLELGDSALYLCASSPEGLETNEKLFFGSGTQLSVL.

The CDR3 region has the DNA TGTGCCAGCAGTATTTCTCCCGGTGAGCAGTTCTTC. Encoded protein: CASSISPGEQFF. The J gene is TRBJ2-1, the V gene TRBV2; no clear D gene. Germline V CDR1 and CDR2: SNHLY, FYNNEI. The CDR3 contains 12 residues. Trimming took off 5 bases at V and 9 bases at J, with 11 bases between the two ends.

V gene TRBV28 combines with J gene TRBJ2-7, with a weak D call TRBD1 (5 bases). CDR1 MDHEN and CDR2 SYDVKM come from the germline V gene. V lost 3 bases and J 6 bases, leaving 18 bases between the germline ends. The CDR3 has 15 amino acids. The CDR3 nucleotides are TGTGCCAGCAGTTTGGTTCTCATCAGGGCTCGCGAGCAGTACTTC. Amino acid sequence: CASSLVLIRAREQYF.

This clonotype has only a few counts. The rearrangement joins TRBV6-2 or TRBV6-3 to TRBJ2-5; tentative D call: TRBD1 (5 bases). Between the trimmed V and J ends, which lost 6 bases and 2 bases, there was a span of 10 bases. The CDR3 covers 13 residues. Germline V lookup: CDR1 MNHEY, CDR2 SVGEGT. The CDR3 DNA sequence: TGTGCCAGCAGAGAGACAGTACAAGAGACCCAGTACTTC. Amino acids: CASRETVQETQYF.

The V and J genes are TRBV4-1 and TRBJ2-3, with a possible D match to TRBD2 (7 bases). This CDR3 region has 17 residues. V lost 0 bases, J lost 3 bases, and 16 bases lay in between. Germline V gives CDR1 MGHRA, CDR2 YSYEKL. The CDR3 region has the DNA TGCGCCAGCAGCCAAGATCGGGGGGCAAGCACAACAGATACGCAGTATTTT. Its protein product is CASSQDRGASTTDTQYF.

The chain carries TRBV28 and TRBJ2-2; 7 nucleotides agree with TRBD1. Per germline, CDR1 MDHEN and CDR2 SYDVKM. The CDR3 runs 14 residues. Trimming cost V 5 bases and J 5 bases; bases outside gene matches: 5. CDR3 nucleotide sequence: TGTGCCAGCAGTACTACAGGGGAAACCGGGGAGCTGTTTTTT. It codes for CASSTTGETGELFF.

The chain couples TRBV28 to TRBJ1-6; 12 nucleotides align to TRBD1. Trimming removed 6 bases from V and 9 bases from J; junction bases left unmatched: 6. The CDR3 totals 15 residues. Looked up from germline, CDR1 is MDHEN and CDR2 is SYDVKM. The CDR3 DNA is TGTGCCAGCAGCGAGGGACAGGGGGCGCGTTCACCCCTCCACTTT. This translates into CASSEGQGARSPLHF.

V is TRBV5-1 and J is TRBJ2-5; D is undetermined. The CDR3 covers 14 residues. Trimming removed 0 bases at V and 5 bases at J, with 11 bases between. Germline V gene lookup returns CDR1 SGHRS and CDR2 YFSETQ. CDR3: CASSLGVLDETQYF. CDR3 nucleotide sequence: TGCGCCAGCAGCTTGGGGGTCCTAGACGAGACCCAGTACTTC.

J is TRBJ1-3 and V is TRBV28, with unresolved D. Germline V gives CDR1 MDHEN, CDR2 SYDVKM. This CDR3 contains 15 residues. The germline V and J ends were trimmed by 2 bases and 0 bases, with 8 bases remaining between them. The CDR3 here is CASSLLGSSGNTIYF. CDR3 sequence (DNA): TGTGCCAGCAGTTTACTCGGGAGCTCTGGAAACACCATATATTTT.

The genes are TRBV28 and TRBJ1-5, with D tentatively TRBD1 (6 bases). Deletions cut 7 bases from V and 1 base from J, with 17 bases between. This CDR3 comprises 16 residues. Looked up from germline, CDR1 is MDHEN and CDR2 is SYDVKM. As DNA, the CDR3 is TGTGCCAGCAAGGCGGATCGGGGGCGGAGCAATCAGCCCCAGCATTTT. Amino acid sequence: CASKADRGRSNQPQHF.

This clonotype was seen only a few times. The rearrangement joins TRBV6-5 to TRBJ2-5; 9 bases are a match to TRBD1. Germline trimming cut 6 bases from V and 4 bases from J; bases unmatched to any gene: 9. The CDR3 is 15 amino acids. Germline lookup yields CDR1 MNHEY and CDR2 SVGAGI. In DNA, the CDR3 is TGTGCCAGCAGAGGGACAGGGACGGGGCGAGAGACCCAGTACTTC. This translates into CASRGTGTGRETQYF.

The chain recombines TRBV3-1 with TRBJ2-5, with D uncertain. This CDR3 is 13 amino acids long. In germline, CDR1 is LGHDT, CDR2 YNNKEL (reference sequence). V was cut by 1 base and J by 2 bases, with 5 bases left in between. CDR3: CASSQVGQETQYF. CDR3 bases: TGTGCCAGCAGCCAAGTCGGGCAAGAGACCCAGTACTTC.

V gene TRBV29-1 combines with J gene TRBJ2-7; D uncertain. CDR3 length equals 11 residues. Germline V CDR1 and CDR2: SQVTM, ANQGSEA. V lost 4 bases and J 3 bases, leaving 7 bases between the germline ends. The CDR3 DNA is TGCAGCGTTGGGGTGAGCTACGAGCAGTACTTC. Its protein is CSVGVSYEQYF.

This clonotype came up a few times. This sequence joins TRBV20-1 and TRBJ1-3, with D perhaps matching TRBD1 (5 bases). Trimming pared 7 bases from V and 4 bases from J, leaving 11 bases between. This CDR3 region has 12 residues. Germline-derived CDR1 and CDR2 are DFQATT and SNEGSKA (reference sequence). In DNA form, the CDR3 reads TGCAGTGTTAGGGGAGGGGGAAACACCATATATTTT. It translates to CSVRGGGNTIYF.

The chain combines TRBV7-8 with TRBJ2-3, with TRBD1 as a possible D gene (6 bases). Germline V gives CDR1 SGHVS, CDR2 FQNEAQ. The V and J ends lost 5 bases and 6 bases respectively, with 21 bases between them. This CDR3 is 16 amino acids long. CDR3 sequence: CASSLSQGRGGDTQYF. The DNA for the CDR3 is TGTGCCAGCAGCCTGTCCCAGGGCAGGGGTGGGGATACGCAGTATTTT.

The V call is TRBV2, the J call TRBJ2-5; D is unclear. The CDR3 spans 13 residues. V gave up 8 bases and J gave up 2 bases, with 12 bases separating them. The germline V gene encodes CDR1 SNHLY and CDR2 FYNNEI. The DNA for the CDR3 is TGTGCCAGCCGATTGTGGGGACAAGAGACCCAGTACTTC. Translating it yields CASRLWGQETQYF.